The 12 T cell receptor beta chains given below trace back to one sample, sequenced in a study of response to subunit inactivated influenza vaccine (dated by TCRdb to the late 2010s). Libraries were prepared through RT-PCR. Sequencing was carried out with an Illumina HiSeq 2500. Using fastp at Q25 and MiXCR, TCRdb reprocessed the public reads and kept productive beta chains. Identical CDR3 proteins give one entry, which carries the most common genes and DNA. The sample contains around 580,000 distinct CDR3 sequences, over 9.5% of them found a single time. The ten most abundant clones make up roughly 10% of the sample. The sequencing used PBMCs from blood, collected on the day of vaccination. These receptor sequences come from a man over 45 who received an inactivated influenza vaccine. Donor details come from another sample of the same person, matched by shared clones.

The V and J genes are TRBV28 and TRBJ2-6, with a weak D call TRBD1 (6 bases). Germline loops: CDR1 MDHEN, CDR2 SYDVKM. V was trimmed by 3 bases and J by 3 bases, leaving 15 bases between them. The CDR3 has 17 amino acids. The CDR3, as DNA: TGTGCCAGCAGTTTCAGGGGCGCAAGCGATGGGGCCAACGTCCTGACTTTC. Its translation is CASSFRGASDGANVLTF.

This chain uses TRBV19 with TRBJ2-7; TRBD2 agrees at 8 bases. V trimming: 5 bases; J trimming: 5 bases; junction bases outside the gene matches: 8. The CDR3 is 14 residues long. Germline values: CDR1 LNHDA, CDR2 SQIVND (reference sequence). The CDR3 sequence is CASSLVAGLNEQYF. DNA of the CDR3: TGTGCCAGTAGTTTGGTAGCGGGATTGAACGAGCAGTACTTC.

This clonotype was observed a handful of times. The chain has TRBV5-1 and TRBJ2-2; TRBD2 is a possible D gene (5 bases). The CDR3 is 11 residues long. Germline V gene sequence: CDR1 SGHRS, CDR2 YFSETQ. V was cut by 4 bases and J by 7 bases, with 5 bases left in between. CDR3 amino acids: CASSEGGELFF. The CDR3 DNA is TGCGCCAGCAGCGAGGGCGGGGAGCTGTTTTTT.

This clonotype has at least ten counts. The rearrangement links TRBV10-3 to TRBJ2-1, with D uncertain. The CDR3 has 14 amino acids. With 5 bases removed from V and 1 base from J, the gap between germline ends came to 9 bases. CDR1 and CDR2 from the germline V gene are ENHRY and SYGVKD. CDR3 sequence: CAISWLGSYNEQFF. The CDR3 DNA follows: TGTGCCATCAGTTGGCTGGGGTCCTACAATGAGCAGTTCTTC.

This clonotype was seen repeatedly, ten times or more. The chain combines TRBV29-1 with TRBJ1-1; 9 nucleotides agree with TRBD1. V lost 6 bases and J lost 5; bases outside the gene matches: 10. Germline assignment: CDR1 SQVTM and CDR2 ANQGSEA. The CDR3 totals 14 residues. CDR3 sequence: CSVSVGTGRTEAFF. Here the CDR3 DNA reads TGCAGCGTGTCGGTCGGGACAGGGAGGACTGAAGCTTTCTTT.

Only a few counts were recorded for this clonotype. The V and J genes are TRBV12-3 or TRBV12-4 and TRBJ2-3; D call uncertain. V gave up 5 bases and J gave up 8 bases, with 8 bases separating them. The length of the CDR3 is 11 residues. CDR3 nucleotide sequence: TGTGCCAGCAGTGAGACAAGTACGCAGTATTTT. Residues: CASSETSTQYF.

This clonotype was picked up a small number of times. The J gene is TRBJ1-5, the V gene TRBV12-3 or TRBV12-4; D remains unclear. CDR3 length: 13 residues. Deletions cut 4 bases from V and 5 bases from J, with 9 bases between. CDR3 region: CASSSGWDQPQHF. In nucleotides, the CDR3 is TGTGCCAGCAGTTCTGGCTGGGATCAGCCCCAGCATTTT.

This clonotype was seen many times. This sequence joins TRBV10-3 and TRBJ2-4, with TRBD1 matching over 7 bases. Germline assignment: CDR1 ENHRY and CDR2 SYGVKD. Trimming took 0 bases from V and 7 from J; bases not matched to a gene: 3. This CDR3 has 14 residues. CDR3 sequence (DNA): TGTGCCATCAGTGAGTCGACAGGGCTGAACATTCAGTACTTC. Its protein is CAISESTGLNIQYF.

V is TRBV5-1 and J is TRBJ2-6; D uncertain. CDR1 is SGHRS and CDR2 is YFSETQ in the germline V gene. This CDR3 spans 16 amino acids. The V and J ends lost 0 bases and 0 bases respectively, with 7 bases between them. DNA for the CDR3: TGCGCCAGCAGCTTGGTCGGAACCTCTGGGGCCAACGTCCTGACTTTC. Translation gives CASSLVGTSGANVLTF. The complete variable domain, with remaining parts taken from reference TRBV5-1 and TRBJ2-6, reads KAGVTQTPRYLIKTRGQQVTLSCSPISGHRSVSWYQQTPGQGLQFLFEYFSETQRNKGNFPGRFSGRQFSNSRSEMNVSTLELGDSALYLCASSLVGTSGANVLTFGAGSRLTVL.

J is TRBJ2-5 and V is TRBV10-3; D is perhaps TRBD1 (5 bases). The CDR3 totals 13 residues. Per germline, CDR1 ENHRY and CDR2 SYGVKD. Trimming cost V 4 bases and J 5 bases, with 11 bases left between them. The CDR3 spells CAISAGSGETQYF. DNA for the CDR3: TGTGCCATCAGTGCAGGGTCCGGGGAGACCCAGTACTTC.

There are many counts of this clonotype. This chain joins TRBV11-2 and TRBJ2-3, with D possibly TRBD1 on 6 matching bases. V was trimmed by 2 bases and J by 4 bases, leaving 13 bases between them. Germline V gene lookup returns CDR1 SGHAT and CDR2 FQNNGV. This CDR3 comprises 15 residues. CDR3 sequence reads: CASSLQPGVADTQYF. The CDR3 DNA sequence: TGTGCCAGCAGCTTACAGCCAGGGGTTGCAGATACGCAGTATTTT.

The V gene is TRBV5-1, the J gene TRBJ2-1, with TRBD2 identical over 7 bases. The junction had 12 bases not matched to a gene; V was cut back by 6 bases and J by 0 bases. The germline CDR1 and CDR2 sequences are SGHRS and YFSETQ. The CDR3 is made up of 17 amino acids. DNA for the CDR3: TGCGCCAGCATACCCGGGTTAGGCGGGAGCTCCTACAATGAGCAGTTCTTC. Amino acids: CASIPGLGGSSYNEQFF.